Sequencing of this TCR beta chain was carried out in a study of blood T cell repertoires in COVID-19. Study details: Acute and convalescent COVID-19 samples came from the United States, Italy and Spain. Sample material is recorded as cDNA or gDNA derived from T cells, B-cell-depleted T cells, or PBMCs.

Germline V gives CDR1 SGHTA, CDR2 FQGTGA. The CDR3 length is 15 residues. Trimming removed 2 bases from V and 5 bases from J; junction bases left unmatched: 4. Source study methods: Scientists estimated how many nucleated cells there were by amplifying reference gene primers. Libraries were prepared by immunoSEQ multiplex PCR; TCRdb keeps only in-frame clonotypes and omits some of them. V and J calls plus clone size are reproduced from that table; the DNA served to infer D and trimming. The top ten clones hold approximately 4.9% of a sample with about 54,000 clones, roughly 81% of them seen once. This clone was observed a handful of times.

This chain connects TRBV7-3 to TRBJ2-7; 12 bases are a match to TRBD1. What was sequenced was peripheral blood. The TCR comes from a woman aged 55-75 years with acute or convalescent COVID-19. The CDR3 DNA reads TGTGCCAGCAGCTTATCCGGGACAGGGGGCGACGAGCAGTACTTC. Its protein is CASSLSGTGGDEQYF.